These 8 T cell receptor beta chains were all obtained from the same sample, sequenced in a study of regulatory dendritic cells for organ transplantation. TCRdb's copy holds only in-frame clones and misses some; the assay was immunoSEQ multiplex PCR. The table shows some 35,000 clones, with around nine tenths occurring only once. Sequenced sample: naive CD8+ T cells from blood. Described subset: CD45RA+ naive T cells. The receptors originated from a human donor in good health.

The rearrangement links TRBV19 to TRBJ2-1; 8 nucleotides match TRBD2. The CDR3 covers 15 residues. Germline V gives CDR1 LNHDA, CDR2 SQIVND (reference sequence). The J segment lost 7 bases and the V segment lost 2 bases, leaving 7 bases of the junction unmatched. The CDR3 nucleotides read TGTGCCAGTAGTATACGGGGGGGGAATCTTAATGAGCAGTTCTTC. Translation gives CASSIRGGNLNEQFF.

This sequence joins TRBV10-3 and TRBJ2-2; D unresolved. This CDR3 contains 10 residues. Germline assignment: CDR1 ENHRY and CDR2 SYGVKD. V lost 10 bases, J lost 6 bases, and 6 bases lay in between. DNA of the CDR3: TGTGCCACCCAATCCGGGGAGCTGTTTTTT. As protein: CATQSGELFF.

The chain links TRBV27 to TRBJ2-7, with 8 bases lining up with TRBD1. CDR3 size: 16 residues. Germline-derived CDR1 and CDR2 are MNHEY and SMNVEV (reference sequence). V trimming: 5 bases; J trimming: 6 bases; junction bases outside the gene matches: 15. The CDR3 is CASSLRFGTGQVEQYF. CDR3 coding DNA: TGTGCCAGCAGTCTTCGATTCGGGACAGGTCAAGTCGAGCAGTACTTC.

V gene TRBV4-2 combines with J gene TRBJ2-3, with D hard to call. The germline V gene encodes CDR1 LGHNA and CDR2 YNFKEQ. There are 16 residues in the CDR3. V dropped 1 base and J dropped 7 bases, with 18 bases sitting between them. In DNA form, the CDR3 reads TGTGCCAGCAGCCAAGCCAGATTTGATGGGGATTATACGCAGTATTTT. This encodes CASSQARFDGDYTQYF.

The table lists this clone with a count of one. The chain recombines TRBV30 with TRBJ2-7; TRBD1 matches at 8 bases. Per germline, CDR1 GTSNPN and CDR2 SVGIG (reference sequence). The CDR3 loop spans 15 amino acids. With 5 bases clipped from V and 3 bases from J, the junction kept 12 bases outside the gene matches. The CDR3 reads CAWEHGTGNFYEQYF. CDR3 DNA sequence: TGTGCCTGGGAACACGGGACAGGTAACTTCTACGAGCAGTACTTC.

In its sample, this clone was seen once. V and J are TRBV5-1 and TRBJ2-7; D may be TRBD2 (6 bases). Germline loops: CDR1 SGHRS, CDR2 YFSETQ. The V end lost 2 bases, the J end lost 6 bases, and 15 bases lay between the germline ends. This CDR3 has 14 residues. The DNA of the CDR3 is TGCGCCAGCAGCTTATGGCGGGGAGCGAGCGAGCAGTACTTC. Its protein is CASSLWRGASEQYF.

CDR3: CATTSGTNTEAFF. DNA for the CDR3: TGTGCCACCACCTCCGGAACGAACACTGAAGCTTTCTTT. The chain uses TRBV27 and TRBJ1-1; D ambiguous. CDR3 length: 13 amino acids. Germline CDR1 and CDR2: MNHEY and SMNVEV (reference sequence). V was trimmed by 10 bases and J by 1 base, leaving 13 bases between them.

A single count supports this clone. The chain carries TRBV4-2 and TRBJ2-7; D gene ambiguous. This CDR3 comprises 15 residues. Between the trimmed V and J ends, which lost 1 base and 5 bases, there was a span of 15 bases. Germline V CDR1 and CDR2: LGHNA, YNFKEQ. Written as DNA, the CDR3 is TGTGCCAGCAGCCAAGGGCCTACCTTTGGCGACGAGCAGTACTTC. Its protein is CASSQGPTFGDEQYF.